The rows below give T cell receptor beta chains drawn from one sample of a study of regulatory T cells in long-lasting Graves disease. TCRdb processed the multiplex PCR reads anew with MiXCR; each CDR3 protein has one entry. The sample yields about 350,000 distinct CDR3 sequences, 16% seen once. This sample was shared with a second study, whose subject was T cells in Graves' hyperthyroidism and ophthalmopathy.

This material consisted of peripheral blood mononuclear cells (PBMCs), taken at new diagnosis, from a patient treated with antithyroid drugs. These receptors were collected from a man in his forties with Graves disease. Both conserved end residues are part of each CDR3. Size values are once, few and many counts, or a class for expanded clones, and some rows have none.

CDR3aa | j_gene | abundance | v_gene
CASSPYVWRDGEAFF | TRBJ1-1 | many | TRBV7-2
CASRNLAGGQDTQYF | TRBJ2-3 | many | TRBV2
CASSVGSGEANEKLFF | TRBJ1-4 | few | TRBV9
CASSLMGAGKQFF | TRBJ2-1 | many | TRBV11-1
CASSFTGLNQPQHF | TRBJ1-5 | NA | TRBV7-2
CSGSQGMNTEAFF | TRBJ1-1 | many | TRBV29-1
CASSSGPLGDRDQPQHF | TRBJ1-5 | many | TRBV6-4
CASSLLRYTEAFF | TRBJ1-1 | many | TRBV12-3/TRBV12-4
CSAGIIPGQGPSVGQYF | TRBJ2-7 | many | TRBV20-1
CAIGTVQGTQYF | TRBJ2-5 | NA | TRBV19
CASIGTAYNEQFF | TRBJ2-1 | many | TRBV28
CASSVGGTENYEQYF | TRBJ2-7 | few | TRBV9
CASSYFSYEQYF | TRBJ2-7 | many | TRBV6-5
CATSDNRTGGSQPQHF | TRBJ1-5 | few | TRBV24-1
CASSDGTGFSPLHF | TRBJ1-6 | few | TRBV7-9
CASSQDASGAYEQYF | TRBJ2-7 | many | TRBV3-1
CASSSRGVMNTEAFF | TRBJ1-1 | NA | TRBV5-1
CASRRSIWTEAFF | TRBJ1-1 | NA | TRBV28
CASSLMIGLSTDTQYF | TRBJ2-3 | NA | TRBV11-2
CSAREEGRRGHTEAFF | TRBJ1-1 | NA | TRBV20-1
CSVELAGVGETQYF | TRBJ2-5 | NA | TRBV29-1
CASSVGSQGLGETQYF | NA | few | TRBV19
CASSRRGRITDTQYF | TRBJ2-3 | many | TRBV27
CASSGWTSDVETQYF | TRBJ2-5 | many | TRBV11-3
CAWSVGHSQETQYF | TRBJ2-5 | NA | TRBV30
CASSPPGLAFYNEQFF | TRBJ2-1 | NA | TRBV28
CASRNSGLTDTQYF | TRBJ2-3 | few | TRBV6-1
CATSDPRGAGNEQFF | TRBJ2-1 | few | TRBV24-1
CASGRLAKNIQYF | TRBJ2-4 | NA | TRBV13
CASSQDAGGEKLFF | TRBJ1-4 | few | TRBV4-3
CASSPEGAHQYF | TRBJ2-5 | many | TRBV7-9
CASSWLRGSGSNEQFF | TRBJ2-1 | NA | TRBV5-5
CSAGTGFDTEAFF | TRBJ1-1 | many | TRBV20-1
CASSEGQVNQPQHF | TRBJ1-5 | many | TRBV2
CSASWRGYVDTQYF | TRBJ2-3 | NA | TRBV20-1
CASSLGAGDGEQFF | TRBJ2-1 | NA | TRBV11-2
CASSLGTGWNEQFF | TRBJ2-1 | many | TRBV7-9
CASSSWGGGNQPQHF | TRBJ1-5 | many | TRBV28
CASSLLPGHRNQPQHF | TRBJ1-5 | many | TRBV7-2
CASSQAGQGTPLHF | TRBJ1-6 | many | TRBV3-1
CATRRGANEKLFF | TRBJ1-4 | NA | TRBV7-9
CASSVTQNSRVDTQYF | TRBJ2-3 | NA | TRBV9
CASSGTSGGLSTDTQYF | TRBJ2-3 | NA | TRBV9
CASSPRSGTQETQYF | TRBJ2-5 | many | TRBV7-9
CASLGVTVNFYEQYF | TRBJ2-7 | many | TRBV6-1
CASSIDGGTEAFF | TRBJ1-1 | few | TRBV19
CASSSGGTYEQYF | TRBJ2-7 | many | TRBV11-3
CASSEDSGSYEQYF | TRBJ2-7 | many | TRBV7-3
CASSPLSRDTEAFF | TRBJ1-1 | many | TRBV18
CASSQRDGYNEQFF | TRBJ2-1 | few | TRBV4-2
CATSTTTSTGTESDTQYF | TRBJ2-3 | NA | TRBV15
CASSPKVASGGYYSYNEQFF | TRBJ2-1 | many | TRBV3-1